This entry concerns a single T cell receptor beta chain. As processed by the authors: Nucleated cell number was recorded as an estimate derived from reference gene primer amplification. TCRdb keeps only in-frame clones here, not all; method: immunoSEQ multiplex PCR. That table gives V, J and clone size, and the DNA gave D and trimming. The sample comprises 11,000 to 15,000 clones, approximately 92% of which are singletons, and roughly 2.9% rests with the top ten. Trimming took 1 base from V and 8 from J; bases not matched to a gene: 5. CDR1 and CDR2 from the germline V gene are SEHNR and FQNEAQ (reference sequence). This CDR3 spans 14 amino acids. The data were obtained in a study of blood T cell repertoires in COVID-19. Study details: Specimens from acute and convalescent COVID-19 originated in the United States, Italy and Spain. T cells, B-cell-depleted T cells, or PBMCs provided the cDNA or gDNA that served as material.

The chain carries TRBV7-9 and TRBJ2-1; 7 nucleotides agree with TRBD2. The receptor was isolated from a human donor in a cohort sampled during active COVID-19. Sequencing was carried out using peripheral blood. CDR3: CASSLDQGGDEQFF. DNA of the CDR3: TGTGCCAGCAGCTTAGATCAGGGAGGGGATGAGCAGTTCTTC. Complete variable domain (other parts from reference TRBV7-9 and TRBJ2-1): DTGVSQNPRHKITKRGQNVTFRCDPISEHNRLYWYRQTLGQGPEFLTYFQNEAQLEKSRLLSDRFSAERPKGSFSTLEIQRTEQGDSAMYLCASSLDQGGDEQFFGPGTRLTVL.